This entry is about one TCR beta chain. This record belongs to a study of OX40 agonist ivuxolimab in advanced cancers. Germline CDR1 and CDR2: SGHTA and FQGNSA. The CDR3 has 14 amino acids. V lost 0 bases to trimming and J lost 4 bases; unmatched junction nucleotides: 1. The protocol was immunoSEQ multiplex PCR, while the TCRdb copy is restricted to in-frame clones and leaves out a portion. The data contain 65,000 to 95,000 clones, more than 80% of them singletons. This receptor was obtained from an adult with an advanced solid tumor such as melanoma, head and neck, liver or kidney cancer. The sample in question was CD4+ or CD8+ T cells sorted from blood, obtained in a trial of the OX40 agonist ivuxolimab. The chain couples TRBV7-2 to TRBJ2-3; 7 bases align to TRBD2. CDR3 protein: CASSLAGGSDTQYF. CDR3 DNA sequence: TGTGCCAGCAGCTTAGCGGGGGGGTCAGATACGCAGTATTTT.